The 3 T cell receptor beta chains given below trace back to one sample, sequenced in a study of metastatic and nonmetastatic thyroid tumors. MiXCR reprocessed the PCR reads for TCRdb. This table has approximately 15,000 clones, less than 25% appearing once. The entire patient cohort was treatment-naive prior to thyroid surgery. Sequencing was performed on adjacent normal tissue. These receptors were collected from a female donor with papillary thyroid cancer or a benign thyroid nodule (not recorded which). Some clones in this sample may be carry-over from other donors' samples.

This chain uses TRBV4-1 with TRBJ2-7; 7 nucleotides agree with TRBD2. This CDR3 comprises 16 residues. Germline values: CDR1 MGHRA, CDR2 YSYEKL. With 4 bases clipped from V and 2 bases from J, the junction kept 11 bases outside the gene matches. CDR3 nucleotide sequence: TGCGCCAGCAGCCTCTTCGCGGGAGAACCCACCTACGAGCAGTACTTC. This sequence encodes CASSLFAGEPTYEQYF.

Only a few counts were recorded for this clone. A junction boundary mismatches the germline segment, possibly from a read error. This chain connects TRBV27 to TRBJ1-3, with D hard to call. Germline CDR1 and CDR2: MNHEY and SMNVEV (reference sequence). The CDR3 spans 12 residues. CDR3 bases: TGTGCCAGCAGTCCGGGTGGAACCACCATATATTTT. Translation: CASSPGGTTIYF.

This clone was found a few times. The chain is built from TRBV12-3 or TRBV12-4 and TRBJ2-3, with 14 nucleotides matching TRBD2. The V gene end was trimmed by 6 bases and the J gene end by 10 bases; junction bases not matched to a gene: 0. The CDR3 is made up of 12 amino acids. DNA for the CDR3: TGTGCCAGCAGGGGACTAGCGGGGGCGCAGTATTTT. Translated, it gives CASRGLAGAQYF.